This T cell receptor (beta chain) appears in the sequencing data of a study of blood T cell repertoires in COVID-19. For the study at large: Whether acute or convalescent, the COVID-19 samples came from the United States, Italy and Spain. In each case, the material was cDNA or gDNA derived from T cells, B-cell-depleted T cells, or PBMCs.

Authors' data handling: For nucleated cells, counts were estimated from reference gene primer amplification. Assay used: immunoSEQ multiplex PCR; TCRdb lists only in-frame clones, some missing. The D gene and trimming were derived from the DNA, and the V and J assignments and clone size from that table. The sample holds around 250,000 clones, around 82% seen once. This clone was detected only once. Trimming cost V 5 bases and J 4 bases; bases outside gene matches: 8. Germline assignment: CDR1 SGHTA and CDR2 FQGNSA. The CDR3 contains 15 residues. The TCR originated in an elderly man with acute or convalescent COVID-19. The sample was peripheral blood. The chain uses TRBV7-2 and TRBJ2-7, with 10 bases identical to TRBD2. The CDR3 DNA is TGTGCCAGCAGCGTCCAGCGGGGGGGCCAATACGAGCAGTACTTC. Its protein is CASSVQRGGQYEQYF.